What follows describes a single TCR beta chain. What it binds is not known. This sample is drawn from a study of T cell responses to AZD1222 COVID-19 vaccine. The study, taken as a whole, reports: In a largely white British group with more females than males, clonal diversity was possibly underestimated. Scientists sampled the repertoires only once the peak T cell response had passed.

The repertoire was sequenced with immunoSEQ multiplex PCR; TCRdb's copy has only in-frame clones and lacks some. Among around 100,000 clones listed, more than 75% were seen once. Sequences were derived from peripheral blood, sampled on day 0 of AZD1222 vaccination. The TCR sequence derives from an adult in good health.

The CDR3 sequence is CASSLGAGGAESVRYF. The CDR3 coding sequence is TGTGCCAGCAGTTTAGGGGCGGGGGGCGCAGAATCGGTTAGGTACTTC. The rearrangement uses TRBV28 and TRBJ2-7; 8 bases are shared with TRBD2. J gave up 12 bases and V 2 bases, and 18 bases lay outside the gene matches. CDR1 is MDHEN, CDR2 SYDVKM, per germline. The CDR3 length is 16 residues. The complete variable domain, with remaining parts taken from reference TRBV28 and TRBJ2-7, reads DVKVTQSSRYLVKRTGEKVFLECVQDMDHENMFWYRQDPGLGLRLIYFSYDVKMKEKGDIPEGYSVSREKKERFSLILESASTNQTSMYLCASSLGAGGAESVRYFGPGTRLTVT.